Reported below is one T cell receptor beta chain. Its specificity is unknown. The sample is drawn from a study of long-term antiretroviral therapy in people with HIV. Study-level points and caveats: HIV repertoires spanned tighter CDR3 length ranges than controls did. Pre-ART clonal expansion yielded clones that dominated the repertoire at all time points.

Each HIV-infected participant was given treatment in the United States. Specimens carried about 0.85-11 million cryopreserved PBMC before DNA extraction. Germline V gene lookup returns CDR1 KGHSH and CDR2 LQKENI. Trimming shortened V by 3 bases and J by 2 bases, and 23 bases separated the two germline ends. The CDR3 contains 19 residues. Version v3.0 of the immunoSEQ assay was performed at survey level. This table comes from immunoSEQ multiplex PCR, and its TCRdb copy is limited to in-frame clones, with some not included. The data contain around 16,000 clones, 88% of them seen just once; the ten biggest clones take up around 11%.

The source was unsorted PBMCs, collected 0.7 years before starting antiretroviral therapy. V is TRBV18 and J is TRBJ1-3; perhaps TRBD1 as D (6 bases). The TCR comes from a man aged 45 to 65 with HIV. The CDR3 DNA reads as TGTGCCAGCTCACCGACGGCGTTGCCAGGGGACCTTCCTGGAAACACCATATATTTT. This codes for CASSPTALPGDLPGNTIYF. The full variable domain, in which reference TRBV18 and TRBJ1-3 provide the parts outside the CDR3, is NAGVMQNPRHLVRRRGQEARLRCSPMKGHSHVYWYRQLPEEGLKFMVYLQKENIIDESGMPKERFSAEFPKEGPSILRIQQVVRGDSAAYFCASSPTALPGDLPGNTIYFGEGSWLTVV.